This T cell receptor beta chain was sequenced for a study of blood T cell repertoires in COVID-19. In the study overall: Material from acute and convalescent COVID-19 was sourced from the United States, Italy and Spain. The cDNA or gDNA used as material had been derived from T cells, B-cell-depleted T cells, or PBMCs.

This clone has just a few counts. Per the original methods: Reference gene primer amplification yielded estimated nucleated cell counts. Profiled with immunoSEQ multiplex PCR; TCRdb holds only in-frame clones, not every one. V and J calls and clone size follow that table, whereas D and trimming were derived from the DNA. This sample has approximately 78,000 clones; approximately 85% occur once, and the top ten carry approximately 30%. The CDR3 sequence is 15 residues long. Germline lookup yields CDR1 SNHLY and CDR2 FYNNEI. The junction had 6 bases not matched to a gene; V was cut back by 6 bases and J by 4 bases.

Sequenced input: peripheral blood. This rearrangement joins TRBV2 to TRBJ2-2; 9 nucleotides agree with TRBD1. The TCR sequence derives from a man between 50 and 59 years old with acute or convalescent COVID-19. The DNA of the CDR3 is TGTGCCAGCAGGAAGAGGGACAGGGTCACCGGGGAGCTGTTTTTT. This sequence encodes CASRKRDRVTGELFF.